This TCR beta chain was identified during a study of human T cells and chemical hapten exposure. CDR3 length equals 14 residues. Trimming at V came to 6 bases and at J to 5 bases, leaving 7 bases not matched to a gene. Germline CDR1 is MNHEY and CDR2 is SVGAGI. Time point in this sample: patch test 1, 2 weeks after DPC sensitization. Treatment meaning: therapeutic diphenylcyclopropenone sensitization with weekly scalp DPC. One entry per CDR3 protein results from TCRdb running MiXCR on the RACE reads. Among about 99,000 distinct CDR3 sequences listed, 9.5% to 15% were seen once. This clonotype was counted a few times.

Sequenced material: whole blood, taken in connection with sensitization to the hapten diphenylcyclopropenone (DPC). This TCR came from a woman aged 35 to 49 with alopecia areata. Some clones in this sample may be carry-over from other donors' samples. The gene calls are TRBV6-5 and TRBJ1-2, with 9 bases lining up with TRBD1. The DNA of the CDR3 is TGTGCCAGCAGCCCCCGGGACAGGGAGTATGGCTACACCTTC. Its translation: CASSPRDREYGYTF.